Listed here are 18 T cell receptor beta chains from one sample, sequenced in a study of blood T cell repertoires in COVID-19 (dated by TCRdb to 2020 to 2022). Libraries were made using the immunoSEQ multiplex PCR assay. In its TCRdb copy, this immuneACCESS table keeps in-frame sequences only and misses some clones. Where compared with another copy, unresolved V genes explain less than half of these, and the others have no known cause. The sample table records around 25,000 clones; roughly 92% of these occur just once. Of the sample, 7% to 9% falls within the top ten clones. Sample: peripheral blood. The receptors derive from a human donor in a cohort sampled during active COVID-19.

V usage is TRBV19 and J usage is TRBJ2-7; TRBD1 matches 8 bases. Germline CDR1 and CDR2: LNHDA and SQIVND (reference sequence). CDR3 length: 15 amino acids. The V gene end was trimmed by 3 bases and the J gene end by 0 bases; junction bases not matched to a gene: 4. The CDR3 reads CASSISRGLSYEQYF. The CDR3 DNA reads TGTGCCAGTAGTATTTCCAGGGGGCTCTCCTACGAGCAGTACTTC.

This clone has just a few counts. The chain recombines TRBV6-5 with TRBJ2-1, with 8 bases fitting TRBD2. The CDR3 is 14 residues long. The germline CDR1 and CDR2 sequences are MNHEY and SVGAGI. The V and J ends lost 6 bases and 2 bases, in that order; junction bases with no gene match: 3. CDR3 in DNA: TGTGCCAGCAGACGGGGGGGTGCCTACAATGAGCAGTTCTTC. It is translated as CASRRGGAYNEQFF.

CDR3 residues: CATSETGLRNEQFF. DNA for the CDR3: TGTGCCACCAGTGAGACGGGACTCAGGAATGAGCAGTTCTTC. This chain joins TRBV24-1 and TRBJ2-1; the D gene is possibly TRBD2 (6 bases). CDR1 is KGHDR, CDR2 SFDVKD, per germline. The ends were cut back, 4 bases at V and 7 bases at J, with 13 bases in the middle. This CDR3 contains 14 residues.

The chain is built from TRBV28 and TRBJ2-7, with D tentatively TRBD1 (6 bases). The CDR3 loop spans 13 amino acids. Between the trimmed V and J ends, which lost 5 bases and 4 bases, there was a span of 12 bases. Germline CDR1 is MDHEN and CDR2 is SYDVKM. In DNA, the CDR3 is TGTGCCAGCAGTGACGGACAGATATACGAGCAGTACTTC. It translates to CASSDGQIYEQYF.

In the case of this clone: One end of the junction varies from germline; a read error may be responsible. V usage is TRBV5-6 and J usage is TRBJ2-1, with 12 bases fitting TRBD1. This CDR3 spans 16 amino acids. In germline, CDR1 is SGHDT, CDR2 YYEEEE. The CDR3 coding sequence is TGTGCCAGCAGCTATGGGACAGGGGGCTCCAACAATGAGCAGTTCTTC. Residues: CASSYGTGGSNNEQFF.

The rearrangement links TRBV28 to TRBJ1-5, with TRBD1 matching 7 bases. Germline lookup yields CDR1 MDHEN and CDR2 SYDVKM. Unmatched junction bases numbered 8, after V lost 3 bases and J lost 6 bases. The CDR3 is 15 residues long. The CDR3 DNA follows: TGTGCCAGCAGTTTGTCACAGTCAGGGGGTCAGCCCCAGCATTTT. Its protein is CASSLSQSGGQPQHF.

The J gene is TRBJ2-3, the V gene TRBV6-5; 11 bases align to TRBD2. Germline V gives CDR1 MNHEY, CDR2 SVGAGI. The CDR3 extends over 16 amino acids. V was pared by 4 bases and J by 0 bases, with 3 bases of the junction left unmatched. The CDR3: CASSFSSGRSTDTQYF. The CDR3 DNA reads TGTGCCAGCAGTTTCTCTAGCGGGAGGAGCACAGATACGCAGTATTTT.

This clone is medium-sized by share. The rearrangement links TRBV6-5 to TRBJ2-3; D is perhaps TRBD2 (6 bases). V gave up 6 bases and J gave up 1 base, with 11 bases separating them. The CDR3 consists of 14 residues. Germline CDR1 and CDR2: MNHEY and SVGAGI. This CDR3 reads CASRAPGGTDTQYF. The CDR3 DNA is TGTGCCAGCAGGGCTCCGGGAGGCACAGATACGCAGTATTTT.

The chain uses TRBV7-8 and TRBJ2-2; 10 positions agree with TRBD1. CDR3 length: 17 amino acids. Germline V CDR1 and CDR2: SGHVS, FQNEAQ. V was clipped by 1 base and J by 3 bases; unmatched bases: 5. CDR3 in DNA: TGTGCCAGCAGCTTAGTCGGGACAGGGGTCGACACCGGGGAGCTGTTTTTT. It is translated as CASSLVGTGVDTGELFF.

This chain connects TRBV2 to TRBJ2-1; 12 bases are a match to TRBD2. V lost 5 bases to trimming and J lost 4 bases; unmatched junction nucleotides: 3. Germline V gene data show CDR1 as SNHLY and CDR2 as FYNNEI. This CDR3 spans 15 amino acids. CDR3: CASSPLAGGYNEQFF. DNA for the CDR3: TGTGCCAGCAGTCCCCTAGCGGGAGGGTACAATGAGCAGTTCTTC. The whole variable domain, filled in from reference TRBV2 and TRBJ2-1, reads EPEVTQTPSHQVTQMGQEVILRCVPISNHLYFYWYRQILGQKVEFLVSFYNNEISEKSEIFDDQFSVERPDGSNFTLKIRSTKLEDSAMYFCASSPLAGGYNEQFFGPGTRLTVL.

CDR3 DNA: TGTGCCAGCAGCTTCCCAGGGGCTGGAAACACCATATATTTT. Translating gives CASSFPGAGNTIYF. The genes are TRBV11-2 and TRBJ1-3; possible D gene TRBD1, 6 bases. CDR1 is SGHAT and CDR2 is FQNNGV in the germline V gene. V was cut by 3 bases and J by 2 bases, with 8 bases left in between. The length of the CDR3 is 14 residues.

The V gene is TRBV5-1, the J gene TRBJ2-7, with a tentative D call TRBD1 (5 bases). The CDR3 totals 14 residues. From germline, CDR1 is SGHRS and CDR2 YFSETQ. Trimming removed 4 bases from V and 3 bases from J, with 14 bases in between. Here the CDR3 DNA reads TGCGCCAGCAGCCTACGTGGGGCGAACTACGAGCAGTACTTC. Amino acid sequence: CASSLRGANYEQYF.

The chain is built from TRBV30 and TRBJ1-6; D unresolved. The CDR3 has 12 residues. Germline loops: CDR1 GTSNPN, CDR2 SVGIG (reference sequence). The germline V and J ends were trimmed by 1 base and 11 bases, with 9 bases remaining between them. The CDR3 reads CAWSGAEAPLHF. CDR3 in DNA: TGTGCCTGGAGTGGAGCCGAAGCACCCCTCCACTTT.

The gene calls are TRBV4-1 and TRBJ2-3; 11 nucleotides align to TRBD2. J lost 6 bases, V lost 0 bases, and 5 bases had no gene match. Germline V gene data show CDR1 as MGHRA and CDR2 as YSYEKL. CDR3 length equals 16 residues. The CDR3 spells CASSQDLASGRDTQYF. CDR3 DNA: TGCGCCAGCAGCCAAGATTTGGCTAGCGGGAGGGATACGCAGTATTTT.

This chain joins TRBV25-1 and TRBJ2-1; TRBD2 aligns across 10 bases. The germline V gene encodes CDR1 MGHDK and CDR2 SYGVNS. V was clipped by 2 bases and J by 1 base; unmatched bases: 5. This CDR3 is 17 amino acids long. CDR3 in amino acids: CASSEEFSGRSYNEQFF. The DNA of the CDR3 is TGTGCCAGCAGTGAAGAATTTAGCGGGAGGTCCTACAATGAGCAGTTCTTC.

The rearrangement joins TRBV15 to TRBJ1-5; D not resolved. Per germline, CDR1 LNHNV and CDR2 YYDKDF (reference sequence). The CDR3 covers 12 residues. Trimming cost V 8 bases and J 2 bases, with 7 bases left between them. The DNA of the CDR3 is TGTGCCACCGCCCCGGGCAATCAGCCCCAGCATTTT. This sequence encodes CATAPGNQPQHF. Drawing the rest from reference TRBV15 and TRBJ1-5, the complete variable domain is DAMVIQNPRYQVTQFGKPVTLSCSQTLNHNVMYWYQQKSSQAPKLLFHYYDKDFNNEADTPDNFQSRRPNTSFCFLDIRSPGLGDTAMYLCATAPGNQPQHFGDGTRLSIL.

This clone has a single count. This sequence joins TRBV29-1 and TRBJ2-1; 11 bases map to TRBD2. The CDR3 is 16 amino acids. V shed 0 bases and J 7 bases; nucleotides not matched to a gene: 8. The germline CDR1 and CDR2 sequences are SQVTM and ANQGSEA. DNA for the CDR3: TGCAGCGTTGAAGATCTTGGAGTAGCGGGAGGGAATGAGCAGTTCTTC. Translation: CSVEDLGVAGGNEQFF.

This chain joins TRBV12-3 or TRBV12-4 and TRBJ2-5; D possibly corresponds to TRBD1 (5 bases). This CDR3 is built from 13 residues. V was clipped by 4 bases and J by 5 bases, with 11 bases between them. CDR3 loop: CASSSGLSETQYF. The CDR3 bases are TGTGCCAGCAGTTCAGGGCTTAGTGAGACCCAGTACTTC.